The 3 T cell receptor beta chains given below trace back to one sample, sequenced in a study of OX40 agonist ivuxolimab in advanced cancers. Sequenced by immunoSEQ multiplex PCR; TCRdb stores in-frame clones only, minus some. The sample has under 90,000 clones, 84% seen once. This sample comprised CD4+ or CD8+ T cells sorted from blood, obtained in a trial of the OX40 agonist ivuxolimab. These receptors all come from an adult with an advanced solid tumor such as melanoma, head and neck, liver or kidney cancer.

The chain couples TRBV25-1 to TRBJ2-7; no clear D. The CDR3 runs to 12 residues. Germline assignment: CDR1 MGHDK and CDR2 SYGVNS. V lost 3 bases and J 5 bases, leaving 8 bases between the germline ends. The CDR3 region is CASSDRLHEQYF. Here the CDR3 DNA reads TGTGCCAGCAGTGATAGGCTCCACGAGCAGTACTTC.

This rearrangement joins TRBV6-4 to TRBJ2-5, with D perhaps TRBD2 (6 bases). CDR3 length equals 15 residues. In germline, CDR1 is MRHNA, CDR2 SNTAGT. V was pared by 2 bases and J by 2 bases, with 12 bases between. The CDR3: CASSDRLGVQETQYF. The CDR3 coding sequence is TGTGCCAGCAGTGACAGACTAGGGGTTCAAGAGACCCAGTACTTC.

V is TRBV11-3 and J is TRBJ2-5; D remains ambiguous. With 5 bases removed from V and 0 bases from J, the gap between germline ends came to 13 bases. CDR3 size: 15 residues. Germline V gene data show CDR1 as SGHNT and CDR2 as YENEEA. CDR3 sequence reads: CASSPSWSNQETQYF. The DNA of the CDR3 is TGTGCCAGCAGCCCCTCTTGGTCCAACCAAGAGACCCAGTACTTC.